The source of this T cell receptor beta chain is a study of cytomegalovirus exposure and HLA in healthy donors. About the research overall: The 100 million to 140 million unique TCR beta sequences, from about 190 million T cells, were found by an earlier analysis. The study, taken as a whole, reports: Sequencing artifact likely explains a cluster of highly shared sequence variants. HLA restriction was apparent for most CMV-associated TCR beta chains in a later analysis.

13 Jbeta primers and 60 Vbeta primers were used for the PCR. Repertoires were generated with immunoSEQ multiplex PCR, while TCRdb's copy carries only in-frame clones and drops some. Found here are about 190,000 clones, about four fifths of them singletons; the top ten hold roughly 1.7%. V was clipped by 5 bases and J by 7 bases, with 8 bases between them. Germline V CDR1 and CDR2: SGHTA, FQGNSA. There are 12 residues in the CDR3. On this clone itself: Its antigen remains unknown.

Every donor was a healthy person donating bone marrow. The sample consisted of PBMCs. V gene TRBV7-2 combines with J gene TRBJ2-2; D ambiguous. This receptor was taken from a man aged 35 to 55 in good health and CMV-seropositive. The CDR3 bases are TGTGCCAGCAGCCCTACCGGCGGGGAGCTGTTTTTT. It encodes CASSPTGGELFF.